This T cell receptor (beta chain) was obtained from a study of cytomegalovirus exposure and HLA in healthy donors. Trimming took 1 base from V and 7 from J; bases not matched to a gene: 3. The germline V gene has CDR1 LNHNV and CDR2 YYDKDF (reference sequence). The CDR3 covers 14 residues. Data came from immunoSEQ multiplex PCR; TCRdb stores just in-frame clones and leaves some out. The data show some 120,000 clones, under 90% seen once. As concerns this clone: Its antigen is still unknown.

Findings of the study overall: The study put under 200 TCR beta chains on its list as cytomegalovirus-associated.

J is TRBJ2-2 and V is TRBV15; 7 bases align to TRBD2. The TCR comes from a woman between 18 and 29 years old in good health and CMV-seronegative. The sequenced material came from PBMCs. CDR3 residues: CATSRVGEGGELFF. Written as DNA, the CDR3 is TGTGCCACCAGCAGAGTAGGGGAGGGCGGGGAGCTGTTTTTT.